This paragraph covers one T cell receptor (beta chain) sequence. Germline lookup yields CDR1 MGHRA and CDR2 YSYEKL. V was pared by 2 bases and J by 2 bases, with 14 bases between. This CDR3 is built from 16 residues. This sample is drawn from a study of cytomegalovirus exposure and HLA in healthy donors. The method was immunoSEQ multiplex PCR; TCRdb's version includes in-frame clones alone and lacks a portion of them. The data contain fewer than 300,000 clones, approximately 87% of them singletons. V usage is TRBV4-1 and J usage is TRBJ2-3; no definite D call. This receptor was obtained from a woman aged 18-29 years in good health and CMV-seronegative. The sequenced sample consisted of PBMCs. The CDR3 is CASSQTLLPFTDTQYF. CDR3 coding DNA: TGCGCCAGCAGCCAAACCCTTCTACCCTTCACAGATACGCAGTATTTT.